This TCR beta chain was captured in a study of T cells after posttransplantation cyclophosphamide. The CDR3 sequence is 14 residues long. Germline lookup yields CDR1 MNHNS and CDR2 SASEGT. The ends lost 6 bases at V and 7 bases at J; junction bases unmatched: 7. Study-level findings and limits: TRB overlap between skin or GI tissue T cells and blood was limited. Later blood repertoires were often dominated by clones from the donor CD8+ memory compartment.

Comment on this clone: Its antigen is still unknown.

The table came from immunoSEQ multiplex PCR; TCRdb's copy has only in-frame clones and leaves some out. The sample shows about 32,000 clones, about 90% of them seen only once. Cells defined as naive were viable CD3+CD4+ or CD3+CD8+ and CCR7+CD45RA+CD45RO-CD95-CD27+CD28+. The source material was naive CD4+ T cells sorted from PBMCs. This chain joins TRBV6-1 and TRBJ1-5, with TRBD1 matching over 9 bases. The TCR was taken from a woman between 55 and 75 years old in good health, CMV-negative, and a related stem cell transplant donor. CDR3 DNA sequence: TGTGCCAGCAGCCAAGGACAGGGGAGGCAGCCCCAGCATTTT. Its translation is CASSQGQGRQPQHF.